Following are 17 T cell receptor beta chains from one sample sequenced in a study of cytomegalovirus exposure and HLA in healthy donors. PCR amplification relied on 60 Vbeta primers (plus 13 Jbeta primers). Clones were sequenced by immunoSEQ multiplex PCR, and TCRdb holds only the in-frame ones, with some missing. The sample comprises approximately 100,000 clones, about 80% of which are singletons, and approximately 11% rests with the top ten. The specimen sequenced was PBMCs. The receptors originated from a man aged 18 to 30 in good health and CMV-seropositive.

J is TRBJ1-4 and V is TRBV27; no reliable D call. This CDR3 has 14 residues. Germline CDR1 reads MNHEY; CDR2 reads SMNVEV (reference sequence). Trimming removed 10 bases at V and 0 bases at J, with 12 bases between. CDR3 sequence reads: CATPTESTNEKLFF. The CDR3 bases are TGTGCCACCCCCACAGAATCAACTAATGAAAAACTGTTTTTT. Full variable domain (remainder filled in from reference TRBV27 and TRBJ1-4): EAQVTQNPRYLITVTGKKLTVTCSQNMNHEYMSWYRQDPGLGLRQIYYSMNVEVTDKGDVPEGYKVSRKEKRNFPLILESPSPNQTSLYFCATPTESTNEKLFFGSGTQLSVL.

The chain combines TRBV27 with TRBJ2-2, with D possibly matching TRBD2 (6 bases). The germline V gene has CDR1 MNHEY and CDR2 SMNVEV (reference sequence). This CDR3 spans 14 amino acids. Trimming pared 6 bases from V and 1 base from J, leaving 9 bases between. The CDR3 region is CASSRAGNTGELFF. CDR3 DNA sequence: TGTGCCAGCAGCCGAGCGGGGAACACCGGGGAGCTGTTTTTT.

V and J are TRBV6-1 and TRBJ2-5, with 7 bases identical to TRBD2. CDR3 length equals 14 residues. With 5 bases clipped from V and 7 bases from J, the junction kept 10 bases outside the gene matches. Germline assignment: CDR1 MNHNS and CDR2 SASEGT. The CDR3 region has the DNA TGTGCCAGCAGTTCCAAGCGGGGAGGAGTGACCCAGTACTTC. Translated: CASSSKRGGVTQYF.

The rearrangement joins TRBV7-9 to TRBJ1-4; the match to TRBD1 covers 7 bases. Losses at the gene ends were 3 bases for V and 3 bases for J; bases not matched to a gene: 4. The V gene's germline CDR1 is SEHNR and CDR2 FQNEAQ (reference sequence). The CDR3 spans 15 residues. The CDR3 DNA reads TGTGCCAGCAGCTTGGTGGGACAGCCTAATGAAAAACTGTTTTTT. The encoded protein is CASSLVGQPNEKLFF. The entire variable domain, with the rest obtained from reference TRBV7-9 and TRBJ1-4, is as follows: DTGVSQNPRHKITKRGQNVTFRCDPISEHNRLYWYRQTLGQGPEFLTYFQNEAQLEKSRLLSDRFSAERPKGSFSTLEIQRTEQGDSAMYLCASSLVGQPNEKLFFGSGTQLSVL.

This chain joins TRBV11-2 and TRBJ2-7; D ambiguous. Germline V gene lookup returns CDR1 SGHAT and CDR2 FQNNGV. Trimming stripped 4 bases from V and 6 bases from J, with 16 bases between. The CDR3 is made up of 14 amino acids. CDR3 in DNA: TGTGCCAGCAGCTCCATACAGATTCTGAGCGAGCAGTACTTC. It yields the protein CASSSIQILSEQYF.

This rearrangement joins TRBV7-9 to TRBJ2-3; D is perhaps TRBD2 (7 bases). The germline CDR1 and CDR2 sequences are SEHNR and FQNEAQ (reference sequence). V shed 5 bases and J shed 3 bases, with 9 bases lying between them. The CDR3 loop spans 13 amino acids. The CDR3 bases are TGTGCCAGCAGCGGGGGGGCTACAGATACGCAGTATTTT. It yields the protein CASSGGATDTQYF.

CDR3 DNA: TGTGCCAGTAGTATCCTTCAGGGAATTGACGATCAGCCCCAGCATTTT. Translating gives CASSILQGIDDQPQHF. The genes are TRBV19 and TRBJ1-5, with D tentatively TRBD1 (5 bases). The CDR3 is 16 amino acids. The germline V gene has CDR1 LNHDA and CDR2 SQIVND (reference sequence). The germline V and J ends were trimmed by 3 bases and 5 bases, with 17 bases remaining between them.

The rearrangement uses TRBV5-1 and TRBJ1-4, with a tentative D call TRBD1 (6 bases). Per the germline V gene, CDR1 is SGHRS and CDR2 is YFSETQ. V lost 2 bases and J lost 0, with 8 bases in between. The CDR3 loop spans 15 amino acids. For the CDR3, the DNA is TGCGCCAGCAGCTTCGGACAGACAACTAATGAAAAACTGTTTTTT. Translation gives CASSFGQTTNEKLFF.

The chain employs TRBV27 and TRBJ2-7, with TRBD1 matching 8 bases. Germline assignment: CDR1 MNHEY and CDR2 SMNVEV (reference sequence). With 6 bases clipped from V and 4 bases from J, the junction kept 5 bases outside the gene matches. The CDR3 sequence is 13 residues long. In DNA form, the CDR3 reads TGTGCCAGCAGGCCCGGGACAGGTTACGAGCAGTACTTC. Residues: CASRPGTGYEQYF.

The chain couples TRBV4-1 to TRBJ2-4; 7 bases are shared with TRBD2. V shed 1 base and J 1 base; nucleotides not matched to a gene: 10. From germline, CDR1 is MGHRA and CDR2 YSYEKL. The CDR3 covers 18 residues. CDR3 DNA sequence: TGCGCCAGCAGCCAAGCGGTGGGGCGGGGGTGGGCCAAAAACATTCAGTACTTC. It translates to CASSQAVGRGWAKNIQYF.

The chain employs TRBV2 and TRBJ1-2; D is possibly TRBD1 (6 bases). The CDR3 is 14 amino acids. Trimming shortened V by 2 bases and J by 5 bases, and 12 bases separated the two germline ends. CDR1 and CDR2 (germline): SNHLY, FYNNEI. The CDR3 region has the DNA TGTGCCAGCAGTGAAAACAGGGATCCATATGGCTACACCTTC. This codes for CASSENRDPYGYTF.

The chain employs TRBV11-2 and TRBJ2-7; tentatively, D is TRBD1 (6 bases). Germline V lookup: CDR1 SGHAT, CDR2 FQNNGV. CDR3 size: 16 residues. The germline V and J ends were trimmed by 3 bases and 4 bases, with 19 bases remaining between them. The CDR3 DNA reads as TGTGCCAGCAGCTTCAGAAGTACAGGGCCGGGGTACGAGCAGTACTTC. Translating it yields CASSFRSTGPGYEQYF.

The V gene is TRBV29-1, the J gene TRBJ1-1, with D possibly being TRBD1 (5 bases). Germline V gene lookup returns CDR1 SQVTM and CDR2 ANQGSEA. V gave up 8 bases and J gave up 2 bases, with 12 bases separating them. This CDR3 is 12 amino acids long. The CDR3 DNA is TGCAGCCAACAGGAACTCAACACTGAAGCTTTCTTT. This translates into CSQQELNTEAFF.

V and J are TRBV5-1 and TRBJ2-6, with D perhaps TRBD2 (5 bases). The CDR3 contains 15 residues. CDR1 is SGHRS, CDR2 YFSETQ, per germline. V dropped 0 bases and J dropped 2 bases, with 6 bases sitting between them. DNA for the CDR3: TGCGCCAGCAGCTTGGGGGGAGCTGGGGCCAACGTCCTGACTTTC. It codes for CASSLGGAGANVLTF. Full variable domain (rest looked up from reference TRBV5-1 and TRBJ2-6): KAGVTQTPRYLIKTRGQQVTLSCSPISGHRSVSWYQQTPGQGLQFLFEYFSETQRNKGNFPGRFSGRQFSNSRSEMNVSTLELGDSALYLCASSLGGAGANVLTFGAGSRLTVL.

This clone was seen just once. The V call is TRBV30, the J call TRBJ1-2; D ambiguous. From germline, CDR1 is GTSNPN and CDR2 SVGIG (reference sequence). The V end lost 2 bases, the J end lost 5 bases, and 9 bases lay between the germline ends. The CDR3 has 12 residues. The CDR3 loop reads CAWSWAVYGYTF. CDR3 coding DNA: TGTGCCTGGAGTTGGGCAGTATATGGCTACACCTTC. The variable domain in full, with the rest retrieved from reference TRBV30 and TRBJ1-2, is SQTIHQWPATLVQPVGSPLSLECTVEGTSNPNLYWYRQAAGRGLQLLFYSVGIGQISSEVPQNLSASRPQDRQFILSSKKLLLSDSGFYLCAWSWAVYGYTFGSGTRLTVV.

The CDR3 DNA sequence: TGCGCCAGCAGCCAGGGACAGCTCTATGGCTACACCTTC. Protein product: CASSQGQLYGYTF. The rearrangement uses TRBV5-1 and TRBJ1-2; TRBD1 aligns across 7 bases. CDR1 is SGHRS, CDR2 YFSETQ, per germline. Trimming took 4 bases from V and 4 from J; bases not matched to a gene: 4. The CDR3 runs 13 residues.

The CDR3 loop reads CAMSTGISYNEQFF. CDR3 bases: TGTGCCATGAGTACAGGGATCTCCTACAATGAGCAGTTCTTC. V is TRBV10-3 and J is TRBJ2-1; D might be TRBD1 (6 bases). The germline CDR1 and CDR2 sequences are ENHRY and SYGVKD. Trimming cost V 9 bases and J 0 bases, with 12 bases left between them. The CDR3 extends over 14 amino acids.